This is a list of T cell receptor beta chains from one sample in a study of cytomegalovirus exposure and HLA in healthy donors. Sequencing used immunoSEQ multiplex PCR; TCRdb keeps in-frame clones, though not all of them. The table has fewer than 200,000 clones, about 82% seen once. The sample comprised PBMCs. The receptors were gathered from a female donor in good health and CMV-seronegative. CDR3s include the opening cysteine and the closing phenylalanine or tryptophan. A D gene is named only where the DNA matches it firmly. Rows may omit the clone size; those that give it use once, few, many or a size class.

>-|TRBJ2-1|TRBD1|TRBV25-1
TGTGCCAGCAGCTCCGGGACAGGGGGCCAGGATGAGCAGTTCTTC
CASSSGTGGQDEQFF
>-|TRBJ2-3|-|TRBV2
TGTGCCAGCAGTGACACCATCAGCGGCGCCCAGCAGCCAGCCCTCTACACAGATACGCAGTATTTT
CASSDTISGAQQPALYTDTQYF
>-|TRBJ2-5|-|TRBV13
TGTGCCAGCAGCCCGGAGGGGGGGCAGCAAGAGACCCAGTACTTC
CASSPEGGQQETQYF
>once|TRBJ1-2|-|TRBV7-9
TGTGCCAGCAGCTTAGAGGGGAACCCAGGCTACACCTTC
CASSLEGNPGYTF
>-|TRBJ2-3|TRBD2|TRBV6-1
TGTGCCAGCAGGAGCCGGGGGGAGGGCACAGATACGCAGTATTTT
CASRSRGEGTDTQYF
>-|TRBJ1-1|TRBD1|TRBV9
TGTGCCAGCAGTCTGGGACAGACACCCACTGAAGCTTTCTTT
CASSLGQTPTEAFF
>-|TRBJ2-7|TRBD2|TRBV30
TGTGCCTGGAGGGCACGGGGGCTAGCGGGAGTAGTACACGAGCAGTACTTC
CAWRARGLAGVVHEQYF
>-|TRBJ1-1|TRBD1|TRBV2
TGTGCCAGCAGGACAGGGGTGAACACTGAAGCTTTCTTT
CASRTGVNTEAFF
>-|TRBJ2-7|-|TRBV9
TGTGCCAGCAGCGAGGCGGGGGCCAGAGACGAGCAGTACTTC
CASSEAGARDEQYF
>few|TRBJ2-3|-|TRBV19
TGTGCCAGTAGTGCCCTGGGAGGACCAGATACGCAGTATTTT
CASSALGGPDTQYF
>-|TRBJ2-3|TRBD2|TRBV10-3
TGTGCCATCAGTGAGAGGGGACTAGCGGGAAGTGATACGCAGTATTTT
CAISERGLAGSDTQYF
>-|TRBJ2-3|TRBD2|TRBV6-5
TGTGCCAGCTCCATTCGGGGGGGCCAGGTAGATACGCAGTATTTT
CASSIRGGQVDTQYF
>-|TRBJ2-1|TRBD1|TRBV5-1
TGCGCCAGCAGCTTACAAACAGGGGTTAATGAGCAGTTCTTC
CASSLQTGVNEQFF
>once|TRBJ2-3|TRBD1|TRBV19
TGTGCCAGTAGAACACAGGGGGGCACAGATACGCAGTATTTT
CASRTQGGTDTQYF
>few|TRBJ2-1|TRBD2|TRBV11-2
TGTGCCAGCAGCCACCGGACTAGGCGTCTCAATGAGCAGTTCTTC
CASSHRTRRLNEQFF
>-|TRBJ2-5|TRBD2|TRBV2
TGTGCCAGCAGTGAAACAGGGCTAGCGGGTTCTGAGACCCAGTACTTC
CASSETGLAGSETQYF
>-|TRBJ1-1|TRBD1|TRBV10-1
TGCGCCAGCAGTGGCCCTACAGGGGAGATCACTGAAGCTTTCTTT
CASSGPTGEITEAFF
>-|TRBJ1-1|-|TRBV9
TGTGCCAGCAGCTCTGACGAAGGGGTATTGGACACTGAAGCTTTCTTT
CASSSDEGVLDTEAFF
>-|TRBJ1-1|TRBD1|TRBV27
TGTGCCAGCAGCCCTTCTCGACAGGGGCTGGGGGACACTGAAGCTTTCTTT
CASSPSRQGLGDTEAFF
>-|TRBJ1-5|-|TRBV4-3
TGCGCCAGCAGCCAAGATCAGGTGGCAGTAAATCAGCCCCAGCATTTT
CASSQDQVAVNQPQHF
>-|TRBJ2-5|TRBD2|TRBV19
TGTGCCAGTAGTACCAGACTAGCGGGCCTCCAAGAGACCCAGTACTTC
CASSTRLAGLQETQYF
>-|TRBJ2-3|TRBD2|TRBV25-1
TGTGCCAGCAGAGGAACGAGACTAGCGGGGGTGGATACGCAGTATTTT
CASRGTRLAGVDTQYF
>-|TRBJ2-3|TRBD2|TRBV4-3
TGCGCCAGCAGCCAAATCAGCGGGGGGGCAGTAGATACGCAGTATTTT
CASSQISGGAVDTQYF
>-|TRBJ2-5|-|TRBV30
TGTGCCTGGAGTAAGCGGGTGGAGACCCAGTACTTC
CAWSKRVETQYF
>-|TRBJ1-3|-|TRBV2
TGTGCCAGTGGAGGGAGGGGAGGAGGAAACACCATATATTTT
CASGGRGGGNTIYF
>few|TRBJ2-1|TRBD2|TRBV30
TGTGCCTGGAGTGTACTAGCGGACTTCTACAATGAGCAGTTCTTC
CAWSVLADFYNEQFF
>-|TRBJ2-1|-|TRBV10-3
TGTGCCACCAGGGGGGCCGGGTACAATGAGCAGTTCTTC
CATRGAGYNEQFF
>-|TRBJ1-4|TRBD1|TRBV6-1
TGTGCCAGCCTCTCGACAGGGTATGAAAAACTGTTTTTT
CASLSTGYEKLFF
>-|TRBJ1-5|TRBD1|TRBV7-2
TGTGCCAGCGCGGGTCAGGGGGCAAAACAGCCCCAGCATTTT
CASAGQGAKQPQHF
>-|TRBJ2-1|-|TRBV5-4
TGTGCCAGCAGCTTGCAGGGATCGAATGAGCAGTTCTTC
CASSLQGSNEQFF
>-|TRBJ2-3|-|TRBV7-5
TGTGTCAGAATCCAACGACAACAGGTCCTAGGGTATTTT
CVRIQRQQVLGYF
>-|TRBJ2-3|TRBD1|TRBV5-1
TGCGCCAGCAGCTTGGCCATAGGGGGCCGTAACACAGATACGCAGTATTTT
CASSLAIGGRNTDTQYF
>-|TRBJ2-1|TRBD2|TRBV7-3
TGTGCCAGCAGCTTATCAAGGACTAGCGGTCGGAGCTCCTACAATGAGCAGTTCTTC
CASSLSRTSGRSSYNEQFF
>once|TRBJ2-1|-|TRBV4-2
TGTGCCAGCAGCCCGCCGAGTCCCCACAATGAGCAGTTCTTC
CASSPPSPHNEQFF
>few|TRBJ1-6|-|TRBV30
TGTGCCTGGAAGGGAGAATCCTATAATTCACCCCTCCACTTT
CAWKGESYNSPLHF
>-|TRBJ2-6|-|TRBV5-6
TGTGCCAGCAGCTTGCTCGCTGGAGCCAACGGCCTGACTTTC
CASSLLAGANGLTF